These 15 T cell receptor beta chains originate from one sample sequenced in a study of T cells in localized non-small cell lung cancer. Libraries were prepared by immunoSEQ multiplex PCR; TCRdb keeps only in-frame clonotypes and omits some of them. The table lists around 83,000 clones, 87% of them singletons. The specimen was peripheral blood, collected before any cancer treatment. All receptors derive from a man aged 40 to 75 with stage I squamous cell lung carcinoma.

The J gene is TRBJ2-2, the V gene TRBV5-1, with 8 bases lining up with TRBD2. J lost 6 bases, V lost 0 bases, and 4 bases had no gene match. Germline values: CDR1 SGHRS, CDR2 YFSETQ. The CDR3 loop spans 15 amino acids. CDR3 region: CASSLAGGPSGELFF. The CDR3, as DNA: TGCGCCAGCAGCTTGGCGGGGGGGCCGTCCGGGGAGCTGTTTTTT.

The chain couples TRBV11-3 to TRBJ2-2; D gene uncertain. Germline V lookup: CDR1 SGHNT, CDR2 YENEEA. V lost 2 bases and J 5 bases, leaving 12 bases between the germline ends. CDR3 size: 15 residues. The CDR3 DNA reads TGTGCCAGCAGCTTACGAGGCCCCGGAACCGGGGAGCTGTTTTTT. Translating gives CASSLRGPGTGELFF. Full variable domain (remainder filled in from reference TRBV11-3 and TRBJ2-2): EAGVVQSPRYKIIEKKQPVAFWCNPISGHNTLYWYLQNLGQGPELLIRYENEEAVDDSQLPKDRFSAERLKGVDSTLKIQPAELGDSAVYLCASSLRGPGTGELFFGEGSRLTVL.

To note about this clone: One junction end disagrees with the germline gene, perhaps due to a read error. This CDR3 reads CASSYSGSFSF. CDR3 bases: TGTGCCAGCAGTTACTCCGGCTCTTTCTCCTTT. This chain links TRBV6-5 with TRBJ1-1; D call uncertain. The germline V gene encodes CDR1 MNHEY and CDR2 SVGAGI. CDR3 length: 11 amino acids.

The chain combines TRBV7-9 with TRBJ1-6; D perhaps matches TRBD1 (5 bases). The CDR3 loop spans 16 amino acids. In germline, CDR1 is SEHNR, CDR2 FQNEAQ (reference sequence). V lost 1 base and J 8 bases, leaving 15 bases between the germline ends. DNA of the CDR3: TGTGCCAGCAGCTTAGATTCGCCGGGGCGCGATTCACCCCTCCACTTT. Translation gives CASSLDSPGRDSPLHF.

The chain is built from TRBV28 and TRBJ2-7; weak D call: TRBD1 (5 bases). In germline, CDR1 is MDHEN, CDR2 SYDVKM. V lost 8 bases and J 5 bases, leaving 22 bases between the germline ends. The CDR3 spans 15 residues. CDR3 loop: CASVPQQVGRHEQYF. For the CDR3, the DNA is TGTGCCAGCGTACCTCAACAGGTGGGGCGTCACGAGCAGTACTTC.

The chain's CDR3 is CASGDRIYEQYF. CDR3 coding DNA: TGTGCCAGCGGGGACAGAATCTACGAGCAGTACTTC. The J gene is TRBJ2-7, the V gene TRBV6-5; 7 nucleotides agree with TRBD1. V shed 8 bases, J shed 3 bases, and the junction held 4 bases outside the gene matches. The germline CDR1 and CDR2 sequences are MNHEY and SVGAGI. This CDR3 spans 12 amino acids.

This clone was picked up a small number of times. This chain links TRBV19 with TRBJ1-4; D possibly corresponds to TRBD1 (5 bases). The V and J ends lost 1 base and 6 bases respectively, with 12 bases between them. The CDR3 has 15 amino acids. Germline V gene sequence: CDR1 LNHDA, CDR2 SQIVND (reference sequence). In DNA form, the CDR3 reads TGTGCCAGTAGTATAGCCCGGGGGAGTTATGAAAAACTGTTTTTT. As protein: CASSIARGSYEKLFF.

The chain recombines TRBV6-1 with TRBJ1-1; D gene unclear. The V end lost 8 bases, the J end lost 4 bases, and 17 bases lay between the germline ends. The CDR3 loop spans 14 amino acids. Germline assignment: CDR1 MNHNS and CDR2 SASEGT. The CDR3: CASGFWTALTEAFF. The CDR3, as DNA: TGTGCCAGCGGGTTTTGGACCGCCCTCACTGAAGCTTTCTTT.

The chain carries TRBV6-5 and TRBJ2-2; D gene ambiguous. The germline CDR1 and CDR2 sequences are MNHEY and SVGAGI. This CDR3 has 13 amino acids. The ends were cut back, 6 bases at V and 1 base at J, with 6 bases in the middle. For the CDR3, the DNA is TGTGCCAGCAGAGACCAGAACACCGGGGAGCTGTTTTTT. Protein sequence: CASRDQNTGELFF.

This clone was seen only once. The CDR3 coding sequence is TGTGCCAGCAGCCCCCTGGCCGGGAATTCACCCCTCCACTTT. Amino acid sequence: CASSPLAGNSPLHF. V gene TRBV11-2 combines with J gene TRBJ1-6; no clear D. V was shortened by 5 bases and J by 7 bases, with 12 bases between the two germline ends. The V gene's germline CDR1 is SGHAT and CDR2 FQNNGV. There are 14 residues in the CDR3.

The rearrangement joins TRBV5-4 to TRBJ2-5, with 13 bases identical to TRBD2. The V segment lost 5 bases and the J segment 4 bases; nucleotides outside the gene matches: 8. Germline values: CDR1 SGHNT, CDR2 YYREEE (reference sequence). The CDR3 length is 16 residues. The CDR3, as DNA: TGTGCCAGCAGGCCATTACTAGCGGGGGGGCGAGAGACCCAGTACTTC. Protein product: CASRPLLAGGRETQYF.

The rearrangement links TRBV28 to TRBJ1-3; no definite D call. Germline V lookup: CDR1 MDHEN, CDR2 SYDVKM. CDR3 length: 16 residues. Trimming took 3 bases from V and 0 from J, leaving 12 bases between them. The CDR3 DNA follows: TGTGCCAGCAGTTTTGGCCCCGGTAGCTCTGGAAACACCATATATTTT. Translating it yields CASSFGPGSSGNTIYF.

The CDR3 loop reads CAISDDPASTDTQYF. DNA of the CDR3: TGTGCCATCAGCGACGACCCTGCTAGCACAGATACGCAGTATTTT. The chain employs TRBV10-3 and TRBJ2-3, with D unclear. The CDR3 length is 15 residues. CDR1 is ENHRY and CDR2 is SYGVKD in the germline V gene. V lost 6 bases, J lost 0 bases, and 13 bases lay in between.

The chain employs TRBV7-9 and TRBJ2-5, with TRBD2 matching 7 bases. The CDR3 totals 16 residues. V was pared by 1 base and J by 4 bases, with 9 bases of the junction left unmatched. CDR1 is SEHNR, CDR2 FQNEAQ, per germline (reference sequence). The CDR3 sequence is CASSLGFSGGGETQYF. CDR3 sequence (DNA): TGTGCCAGCAGCTTAGGGTTCAGCGGCGGGGGAGAGACCCAGTACTTC.

This clone was observed once. The chain joins TRBV7-9 to TRBJ1-4; D remains ambiguous. CDR1 SEHNR and CDR2 FQNEAQ come from the germline V gene (reference sequence). The CDR3 runs 15 residues. V shed 1 base and J shed 2 bases, with 8 bases lying between them. This CDR3 reads CASSLDGWTNEKLFF. The CDR3 DNA reads as TGTGCCAGCAGCTTAGACGGGTGGACTAATGAAAAACTGTTTTTT.